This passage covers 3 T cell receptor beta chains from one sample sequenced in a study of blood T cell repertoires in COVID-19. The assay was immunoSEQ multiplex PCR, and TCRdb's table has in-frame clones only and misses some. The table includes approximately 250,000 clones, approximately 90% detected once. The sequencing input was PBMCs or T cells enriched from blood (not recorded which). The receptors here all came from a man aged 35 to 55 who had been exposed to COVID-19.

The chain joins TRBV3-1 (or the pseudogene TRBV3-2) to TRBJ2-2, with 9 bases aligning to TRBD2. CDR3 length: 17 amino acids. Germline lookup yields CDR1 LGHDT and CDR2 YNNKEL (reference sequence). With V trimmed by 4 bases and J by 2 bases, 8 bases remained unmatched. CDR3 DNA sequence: TGTGCCAGCAGCCTGGGGCCACTAGCGGGCAACACCGGGGAGCTGTTTTTT. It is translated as CASSLGPLAGNTGELFF.

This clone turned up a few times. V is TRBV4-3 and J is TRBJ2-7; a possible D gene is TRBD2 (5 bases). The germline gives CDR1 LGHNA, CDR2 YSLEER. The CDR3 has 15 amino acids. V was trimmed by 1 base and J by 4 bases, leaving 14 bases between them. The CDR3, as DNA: TGCGCCAGCAGCCAAGTTCACAGTAGGACTTACGAGCAGTACTTC. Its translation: CASSQVHSRTYEQYF.

CDR3 sequence (DNA): TGTGCCAGCAGCCCCAAGACAGGGGAAGGGAGCGAGCAGTACTTC. This encodes CASSPKTGEGSEQYF. The chain links TRBV9 to TRBJ2-7; 8 bases map to TRBD1. Germline CDR1 SGDLS, CDR2 YYNGEE. The CDR3 has 15 residues. V dropped 4 bases and J dropped 6; count of bases not matched to a gene: 12.